The rows below give T cell receptor beta chains drawn from one sample of a study of post-analysis software for immune sequencing data. Via MiXCR, TCRdb re-called the PCR reads, giving one row per CDR3 protein. The data hold hundreds of thousands of distinct CDR3 sequences, with more than 50% observed a single time. Sequenced input: blood. Receptors originate from a girl aged 2-10 years with multiple sclerosis. CDR3s include the opening cysteine and the closing phenylalanine or tryptophan. D genes are given only for firm matches. For some rows the clone size is stated as once, few or many, or as a class when expanded; others skip it.

TRBJ2-1 TRBV5-1 13 . . TGCGCCAGCAGCTTGTCGACTTCAGGGGAGCAGTTCTTC CASSLSTSGEQFF
TRBJ1-6 TRBV6-1 19 . . TGTGCCAGCTCCCAGACCTTTCTCCCGTCCGGGCCGCTTAATTCACCCCTCCACTTT CASSQTFLPSGPLNSPLHF
TRBJ2-5 TRBV10-3 16 few TRBD1 TGTGCCATCAGTGACCCTAACCGACAGGGCCAAGAGACCCAGTACTTC CAISDPNRQGQETQYF
TRBJ2-3 TRBV5-8 15 few TRBD2 TGTGCCAGCAGCTTGGCGGTAGCGGGAGCAGATACGCAGTATTTT CASSLAVAGADTQYF
TRBJ1-1 TRBV7-9 15 . . TGTGCCAGCAGCCCTGGAGGATGGAAGAACACTGAAGCTTTCTTT CASSPGGWKNTEAFF
TRBJ2-1 TRBV7-9 16 few TRBD1 TGTGCCAGCAGCTCGGCTGACAGGGGGTGGTTCGGTGAGCAGTTCTTC CASSSADRGWFGEQFF
TRBJ1-2 TRBV3-1 14 few . TGTGCCAGCAGCCAAGATGCGGGGGCTCGTGGCTACACCTTC CASSQDAGARGYTF
TRBJ1-1 TRBV12-3/TRBV12-4 12 . . TGTGCCAGCAGTTTAACGAAAACTGAAGCTTTCTTT CASSLTKTEAFF
TRBJ2-6 TRBV5-8 17 . . TGTGCCAGCAGCTCTCAACCGACGGCCTCTGGGGCCAACGTCCTGACTTTC CASSSQPTASGANVLTF
TRBJ2-7 TRBV12-3/TRBV12-4 15 few TRBD1 TGTGCCAGCAGTCTCCGGGCGACAGGGGGGTACGAGCAGTACTTC CASSLRATGGYEQYF
TRBJ1-2 TRBV21-1 13 few . TGTGCCAGCAGCAAAGAAAGGGAGGATGGCTACACCTTC CASSKEREDGYTF
TRBJ2-1 TRBV24-1 16 . TRBD2 TGTGCCACCAGTGATTCCGGACTAGCGGCTTACAATGAGCAGTTCTTC CATSDSGLAAYNEQFF
TRBJ1-1 TRBV10-3 15 . . TGTGCCATCAGTGAGAGAGATGCGATGAACACTGAAGCTTTCTTT CAISERDAMNTEAFF
TRBJ2-3 TRBV15 16 . TRBD2 TGTGCCACCAGCAGAGATCAAGCGGGAGGCACAGATACGCAGTATTTT CATSRDQAGGTDTQYF
TRBJ2-2 TRBV10-2 17 . . TGCGCCAGCATGAAGGGTTATGAGACAGTGAACACCGGGGAGCTGTTTTTT CASMKGYETVNTGELFF
TRBJ2-3 TRBV4-3 16 few . TGCGCCAGCAGCCAAGATCTTCCGGGTTCCCCAGATACGCAGTATTTT CASSQDLPGSPDTQYF
TRBJ1-2 TRBV11-2 13 once . TGTGCCAGCAGCGACTTCAGGGTAAACGGCTACACCTTC CASSDFRVNGYTF
TRBJ2-4 TRBV2 13 . . TGTGCCAGCAGTGAGGAGGGAAAGGGCATTCAGTACTTC CASSEEGKGIQYF
TRBJ2-1 TRBV15 13 . . TGTGCCACCAGGGGGGCCACCTACAATGAGCAGTTCTTC CATRGATYNEQFF
TRBJ1-1 TRBV10-3 13 . TRBD1 TGTGCCATCAGTGAGCAGGGGGGGACTGAAGCTTTCTTT CAISEQGGTEAFF
TRBJ2-3 TRBV6-5 13 . TRBD2 TGTGCCAGCAGCGGGGGGTACGCAGATACGCAGTATTTT CASSGGYADTQYF
TRBJ2-5 TRBV11-2 14 . . TGTGCCAGCAGCTTCCCGAGGGGGAGGGAGACCCAGTACTTC CASSFPRGRETQYF
TRBJ2-4 TRBV7-2 18 . . TGTGCCAGCAGCTACCGGGAAATGGATTCTAGTGCCAAAAACATTCAGTACTTC CASSYREMDSSAKNIQYF
TRBJ2-7 TRBV12-3/TRBV12-4 14 . TRBD1 TGTGCCAGCAGTTCCCGGGACAGTGCCTACAAGCAGTACTTC CASSSRDSAYKQYF
TRBJ2-1 TRBV10-3 16 few TRBD2 TGTGCCATCTCTTCCGGGAGGGCCGCAACCTACAATGAGCAGTTCTTC CAISSGRAATYNEQFF
TRBJ2-3 TRBV5-6 14 few . TGTGCCAGCAGCTTGTACGGGGCCGCAGATACGCAGTATTTT CASSLYGAADTQYF
TRBJ2-1 TRBV5-1 14 few . TGCGCCAGCAGCTTGCCCCAGGGACCGAATGAGCAGTTCTTC CASSLPQGPNEQFF
TRBJ1-1 TRBV5-1 14 . TRBD1 TGCGCCAGCAGGTCGGGACAGATGAACACTGAAGCTTTCTTT CASRSGQMNTEAFF
TRBJ2-1 TRBV20-1 16 . TRBD2 TGCAGTGCTAGAGATTCCCGCCTAGCGGGATTAAGTGAGCAGTTCTTC CSARDSRLAGLSEQFF
TRBJ2-3 TRBV29-1 16 . . TGCAGCGTTGAAGACGCCAAACCCGCGTCCACAGATACGCAGTATTTT CSVEDAKPASTDTQYF
TRBJ2-7 TRBV6-5 15 few . TGTGCCAGCAGTTACTCGGTCGGGGGAGCCTACGAGCAGTACTTC CASSYSVGGAYEQYF
TRBJ2-3 TRBV14 13 . . TGTGCCAGCAGCCAAGAAATCACAGATACGCAGTATTTT CASSQEITDTQYF
TRBJ2-3 TRBV12-3/TRBV12-4 15 . TRBD1 TGTGCCAGCAGCGCGCAGGGGGCTTCGACAGATACGCAGTATTTT CASSAQGASTDTQYF
TRBJ1-5 TRBV11-2 14 . . TGTGCCAGCAGCTTAAGTATAGGTGGTCAGCCCCAGCATTTT CASSLSIGGQPQHF
TRBJ2-3 TRBV4-1 16 . . TGCGCCAGCAGCCAAGAAGATCTCCAGGAGGCAGATACGCAGTATTTT CASSQEDLQEADTQYF
TRBJ1-1 TRBV7-2 9 . . TGTGCCAGCAGCCCTAACGCTTTCTTT CASSPNAFF
TRBJ2-1 TRBV29-1 16 . . TGCAGCGTTGAAGGGCGACAGGCCAGCTCCTACAATGAGCAGTTCTTC CSVEGRQASSYNEQFF
TRBJ1-2 TRBV4-1 13 . . TGCGCCAGCAGCCCCCGACAGAGCTATGGCTACACCTTC CASSPRQSYGYTF
TRBJ2-1 TRBV27 14 few TRBD1 TGTGCCAGCAGCCTCGGACAGGGGGAGGGTGAGCAGTTCTTC CASSLGQGEGEQFF
TRBJ1-6 TRBV19 15 . . TGTGCCAGTAGTATAGGAGGGGGGCATTATTCACCCCTCCACTTT CASSIGGGHYSPLHF
TRBJ1-2 TRBV20-1 14 . TRBD1 TGCAGTGCTAGAGATCCAGGGGGCGTGTTTGGCTACACCTTC CSARDPGGVFGYTF
TRBJ2-3 TRBV29-1 14 few . TGCAGCGTTGAAATAGGGCAGAGCACAGATACGCAGTATTTT CSVEIGQSTDTQYF
TRBJ2-7 TRBV6-6 13 . . TGTGCCAGTAGTTACTTACCCCACTACAAGCAGTACTTC CASSYLPHYKQYF